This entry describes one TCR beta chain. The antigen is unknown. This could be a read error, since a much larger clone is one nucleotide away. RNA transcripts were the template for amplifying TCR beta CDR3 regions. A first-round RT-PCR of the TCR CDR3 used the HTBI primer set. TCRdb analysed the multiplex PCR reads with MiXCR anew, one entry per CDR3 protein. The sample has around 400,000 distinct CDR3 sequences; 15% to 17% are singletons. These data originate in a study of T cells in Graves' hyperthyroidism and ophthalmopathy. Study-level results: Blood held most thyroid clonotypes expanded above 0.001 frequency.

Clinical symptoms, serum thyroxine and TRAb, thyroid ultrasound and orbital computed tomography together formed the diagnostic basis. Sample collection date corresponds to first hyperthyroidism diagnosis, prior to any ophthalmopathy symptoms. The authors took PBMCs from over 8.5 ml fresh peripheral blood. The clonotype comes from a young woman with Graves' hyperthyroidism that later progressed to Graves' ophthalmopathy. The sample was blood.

The CDR3, as DNA: TGCGCCAGCACCAACGAGCGGTACTTC. It translates to CASTNERYF. The chain links TRBV5-1 to TRBJ2-7; no clear D gene. Germline CDR1 SGHRS, CDR2 YFSETQ. The CDR3 spans 9 residues.